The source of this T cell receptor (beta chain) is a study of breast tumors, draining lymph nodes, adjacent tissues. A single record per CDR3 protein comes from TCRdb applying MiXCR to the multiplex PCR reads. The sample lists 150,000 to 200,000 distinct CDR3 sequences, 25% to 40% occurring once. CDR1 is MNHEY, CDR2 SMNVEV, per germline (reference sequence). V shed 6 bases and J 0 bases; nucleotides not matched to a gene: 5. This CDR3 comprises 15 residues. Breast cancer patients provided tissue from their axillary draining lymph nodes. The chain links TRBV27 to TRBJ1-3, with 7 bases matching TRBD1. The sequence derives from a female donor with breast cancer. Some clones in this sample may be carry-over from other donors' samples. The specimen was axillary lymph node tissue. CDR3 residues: CASSDRVSSGNTIYF. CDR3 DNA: TGTGCCAGCAGCGACAGGGTCAGCTCTGGAAACACCATATATTTT.